Following are 14 T cell receptor beta chains from one sample sequenced in a study of cytomegalovirus exposure and HLA in healthy donors. PCR was performed using 60 Vbeta and 13 Jbeta primers. Generated by immunoSEQ multiplex PCR, the TCRdb table keeps only in-frame clones and is missing some. This sample carries about 93,000 clones, 70% to 80% of them seen once, and the ten largest clones take 0.57%. Material: PBMCs. The receptors come from a man aged 30-40 years in good health and CMV-seronegative.

This clone was observed a handful of times. The chain couples TRBV6-1 to TRBJ1-3; no clear D gene. Germline V gene data show CDR1 as MNHNS and CDR2 as SASEGT. V was cut by 4 bases and J by 0 bases, with 10 bases left in between. The CDR3 is 15 amino acids. The CDR3 here is CASSVHAGSGNTIYF. In DNA form, the CDR3 reads TGTGCCAGCAGTGTGCACGCGGGCTCTGGAAACACCATATATTTT.

This clone was observed once. J is TRBJ1-4 and V is TRBV14; TRBD1 matches at 8 bases. Looked up from germline, CDR1 is SGHDN and CDR2 is FVKESK. This CDR3 has 17 amino acids. V shed 0 bases and J 7 bases; nucleotides not matched to a gene: 10. DNA of the CDR3: TGTGCCAGCAGCCAAGACCGTATGGACAGGGAGCGTGAAAAACTGTTTTTT. Translated, it gives CASSQDRMDREREKLFF.

The chain links TRBV9 to TRBJ2-6; 8 nucleotides agree with TRBD1. Losses at the gene ends were 3 bases for V and 3 bases for J; bases not matched to a gene: 11. CDR3 length equals 18 residues. Germline V gives CDR1 SGDLS, CDR2 YYNGEE. CDR3 residues: CASSASGTGVRGANVLTF. The CDR3 nucleotides are TGTGCCAGCAGCGCATCCGGGACAGGTGTACGTGGGGCCAACGTCCTGACTTTC.

This CDR3 reads CASSLNAGYQETQYF. The CDR3 bases are TGCGCCAGCAGCTTGAATGCGGGATACCAAGAGACCCAGTACTTC. The chain employs TRBV5-1 and TRBJ2-5, with a tentative D call TRBD2 (6 bases). The CDR3 consists of 15 residues. V was pared by 1 base and J by 0 bases, with 10 bases between. Per the germline V gene, CDR1 is SGHRS and CDR2 is YFSETQ.

The chain carries TRBV21-1 and TRBJ2-3; the table assigns TRBD1, which was not confirmed against the DNA. TRBV21-1 is a pseudogene. The CDR3 sequence is 16 residues long. The CDR3 loop reads CASSTNGTRTADTQYF. In DNA form, the CDR3 reads TGTGCCAGCAGCACAAACGGGACACGTACGGCAGATACGCAGTATTTT.

The chain joins TRBV5-1 to TRBJ2-1, with TRBD2 identical over 12 bases. Germline loops: CDR1 SGHRS, CDR2 YFSETQ. The CDR3 runs 16 residues. With V trimmed by 4 bases and J by 8 bases, 10 bases remained unmatched. CDR3: CASSASGGAVGYEQFF. Written as DNA, the CDR3 is TGCGCCAGCAGCGCTAGCGGGGGGGCCGTAGGATATGAGCAGTTCTTC.

The gene calls are TRBV6-1 and TRBJ1-1; a weak D match, TRBD1 (6 bases). V was clipped by 6 bases and J by 4 bases, with 12 bases between them. CDR1 is MNHNS and CDR2 is SASEGT in the germline V gene. The CDR3 consists of 13 residues. The CDR3 loop is CASRHRDVTEAFF. The CDR3 nucleotides are TGTGCCAGCAGACACAGGGATGTCACTGAAGCTTTCTTT.

The J gene is TRBJ2-3, the V gene TRBV7-2; D remains unclear. Germline V gene lookup returns CDR1 SGHTA and CDR2 FQGNSA. Trimming took 2 bases from V and 5 from J, leaving 11 bases between them. The CDR3 is 14 residues long. CDR3 sequence reads: CASSLPGSGDTQYF. CDR3 DNA: TGTGCCAGCAGCTTACCCGGTTCAGGAGATACGCAGTATTTT.

The chain carries TRBV27 and TRBJ1-2; tentative D call: TRBD1 (6 bases). This CDR3 comprises 13 residues. The germline CDR1 and CDR2 sequences are MNHEY and SMNVEV (reference sequence). V was cut by 6 bases and J by 3 bases, with 11 bases left in between. The CDR3 protein is CASSRQAHYGYTF. The CDR3 region has the DNA TGTGCCAGCAGCAGACAGGCGCACTATGGCTACACCTTC.

The chain joins TRBV29-1 to TRBJ1-5; D is possibly TRBD1 (5 bases). The CDR3 length is 12 residues. In germline, CDR1 is SQVTM, CDR2 ANQGSEA. The ends were cut back, 6 bases at V and 4 bases at J, with 10 bases in the middle. CDR3 protein: CSVQKGNQPQHF. The CDR3 nucleotides are TGCAGCGTGCAAAAGGGGAATCAGCCCCAGCATTTT.

The rearrangement joins TRBV15 to TRBJ2-3, with 12 bases identical to TRBD2. This CDR3 spans 17 amino acids. Germline V lookup: CDR1 LNHNV, CDR2 YYDKDF (reference sequence). Trimming took 6 bases from V and 0 from J; bases not matched to a gene: 7. The CDR3 DNA is TGTGCCACCAGGACAAGACTAGCGGGGGAGAGCACAGATACGCAGTATTTT. Protein: CATRTRLAGESTDTQYF.

The gene calls are TRBV15 and TRBJ2-5; TRBD2 agrees at 7 bases. The V segment lost 0 bases and the J segment 4 bases; nucleotides outside the gene matches: 8. Germline V gene sequence: CDR1 LNHNV, CDR2 YYDKDF (reference sequence). This CDR3 is built from 16 residues. The CDR3 DNA is TGTGCCACCAGCAGAGATTATACGGGAGGTGCAGAGACCCAGTACTTC. It yields the protein CATSRDYTGGAETQYF.

This clone was seen a single time. This rearrangement joins TRBV5-1 to TRBJ2-3, with 9 bases fitting TRBD2. V trimming: 5 bases; J trimming: 4 bases; junction bases outside the gene matches: 5. Germline CDR1 and CDR2: SGHRS and YFSETQ. This CDR3 is built from 14 residues. The CDR3 DNA follows: TGCGCCAGCAGGGCTAGCGGGACGCCAGATACGCAGTATTTT. Translation: CASRASGTPDTQYF. The full variable domain, completed using reference TRBV5-1 and TRBJ2-3, is KAGVTQTPRYLIKTRGQQVTLSCSPISGHRSVSWYQQTPGQGLQFLFEYFSETQRNKGNFPGRFSGRQFSNSRSEMNVSTLELGDSALYLCASRASGTPDTQYFGPGTRLTVL.

The V call is TRBV15, the J call TRBJ1-1, with D maybe TRBD1 (5 bases). The CDR3 sequence is 16 residues long. The germline V gene encodes CDR1 LNHNV and CDR2 YYDKDF (reference sequence). Trimming cost V 0 bases and J 5 bases, with 16 bases left between them. The CDR3 here is CATSRDRGQQRTEAFF. For the CDR3, the DNA is TGTGCCACCAGCAGAGATAGGGGCCAGCAGAGGACTGAAGCTTTCTTT.